This T cell receptor (beta chain) came from a study of T cell repertoires in cytomegalovirus infection (dated by TCRdb to the late 2010s). At the level of the whole study: Peptide stimulations targeted recently identified HLA-C-restricted CMV epitopes, whose presentation resists viral immunomodulation, together with well-studied HLA-B-restricted epitopes. Donor HLA type was relevant to the analysis, because carriage of CMV infection together with the matching HLA type was indicated by public TCR beta signatures. What the work shows at the level of the full study, not this receptor alone: Cumulative frequency of public TCR beta family members discriminated carriers of CMV infection plus the relevant HLA type in this cohort and an independent 352-donor cohort. The ex vivo response was dominated by HLA-C-restricted CMV-specific TCR beta clonotypes, which also provided the single most frequent clonotype in two of eight donors.

Cut back by 5 bases and 6 bases, the V and J ends lie 16 bases apart. Based on the germline V gene (reference sequence), the CDR1 and CDR2 sequences are MNHEY and SMNVEV. Reading from cysteine to phenylalanine, the CDR3 counts 15 amino acids. Solely the CDR3 DNA is kept, with 45 bases framed from the first base. The data were produced on an Illumina HiSeq 1500. TCRdb applied fastp at Q25 and MiXCR to the public reads, then kept only in-frame beta chains. Every CDR3 protein is listed once, alongside the most common genes and DNA of its rows. This sample gives approximately 1,000,000 distinct CDR3 sequences in total; approximately 31% of them show up just once. The ten largest clones take up roughly 12% of the sample. Notes on this clonotype: It lacks a known antigen. No base-level quality is on record; no much larger clone is a single base apart.

The intended sense of this specimen's treatment or condition label: in vitro stimulation with specific CMV peptide epitopes to enrich CMV-specific T cells. The specimen comprised cultured CD8+ T cells from PBMCs, sampled from culture after CMV antigen stimulation. The chain is assembled from TRBV27 and TRBJ2-2; the D element might be TRBD1 or TRBD2, as each aligns at 5 bases. This sequence was found in a human donor in good health (CMV status not recorded). Some clones in this sample may be carry-over from other donors' samples. The CDR3 here reads CASSLRGPEPGELFF. The DNA sequence follows: TGTGCCAGCAGTCTCCGGGGCCCGGAACCCGGGGAGCTGTTTTTT.